A single sample gave rise to the 15 T cell receptor beta chains below, sequenced in a study of OX40 agonist ivuxolimab in advanced cancers. TCRdb's table, derived via immunoSEQ multiplex PCR, lists solely in-frame clones and lacks some. The sample has some 74,000 clones, 85% to 90% seen once. The sequencing used CD4+ or CD8+ T cells sorted from blood, collected in a trial of the OX40 agonist ivuxolimab. The receptors here all came from an adult with an advanced solid tumor such as melanoma, head and neck, liver or kidney cancer.

The rearrangement joins TRBV21-1 to TRBJ2-3; the D call of TRBD2 is as the table states it, not checked on the DNA. TRBV21-1 is noted as a pseudogene. This CDR3 spans 15 amino acids. CDR3 region: CASSKGLGHADTQYF. The CDR3 bases are TGTGCCAGCAGCAAAGGACTGGGTCACGCAGATACGCAGTATTTT.

The chain employs TRBV28 and TRBJ1-2, with a possible D match to TRBD1 (5 bases). Trimming pared 6 bases from V and 4 bases from J, leaving 12 bases between. The CDR3 contains 13 residues. The germline gives CDR1 MDHEN, CDR2 SYDVKM. The CDR3 region has the DNA TGTGCCAGCAGCGCTGGGACTGCCTATGGCTACACCTTC. It yields the protein CASSAGTAYGYTF.

The CDR3 is CASSKRTVNTEAFF. The CDR3 DNA follows: TGTGCCAGCAGTAAAAGGACAGTGAACACTGAAGCTTTCTTT. The rearrangement links TRBV6-5 to TRBJ1-1, with a tentative D call TRBD1 (6 bases). The V gene lost 5 bases and the J gene lost 0 bases, with 10 bases spanning the gap. CDR1 MNHEY and CDR2 SVGAGI come from the germline V gene. The CDR3 totals 14 residues.

CDR3: CASRQRGQETQYF. For the CDR3, the DNA is TGTGCCAGCAGACAGCGGGGCCAAGAGACCCAGTACTTC. The chain recombines TRBV7-3 with TRBJ2-5; 7 bases map to TRBD2. The CDR3 has 13 residues. V lost 6 bases to trimming and J lost 1 base; unmatched junction nucleotides: 2. CDR1 and CDR2 (germline): SGHTA, FQGTGA.

To note about this clone: Distinct nucleotide sequences in the sample also encode this CDR3. The chain links TRBV7-9 to TRBJ1-4; a possible D gene is TRBD1 (6 bases). The CDR3 has 14 amino acids. Germline CDR1 is SEHNR and CDR2 is FQNEAQ (reference sequence). Deletions cut 0 bases from V and 7 bases from J, with 9 bases between. In DNA, the CDR3 is TGTGCCAGCAGCTTAGCCGGGGGCAGTGAAAAACTGTTTTTT. It encodes CASSLAGGSEKLFF.

This chain uses TRBV28 with TRBJ1-1; TRBD1 is a possible D gene (6 bases). The CDR3 runs to 12 residues. Per germline, CDR1 MDHEN and CDR2 SYDVKM. The V and J ends lost 1 base and 12 bases respectively, with 12 bases between them. As DNA, the CDR3 is TGTGCCAGCAGTTTATTAGGGGGATGGTCTTTCTTT. This gives the protein CASSLLGGWSFF.

This clone was seen once. V gene TRBV5-4 combines with J gene TRBJ2-3; TRBD1 matches 7 bases. The germline gives CDR1 SGHNT, CDR2 YYREEE (reference sequence). The CDR3 has 15 residues. The J segment lost 1 base and the V segment lost 3 bases, leaving 5 bases of the junction unmatched. This CDR3 is CASSSTGSGTDTQYF. The DNA of the CDR3 is TGTGCCAGCAGCTCGACAGGGTCGGGCACAGATACGCAGTATTTT.

The J gene is TRBJ2-2, the V gene TRBV19; TRBD2 matches at 7 bases. The trim removed 4 bases at V and 4 bases at J, leaving 3 bases unmatched. The CDR3 has 14 residues. The germline V gene has CDR1 LNHDA and CDR2 SQIVND (reference sequence). Written as DNA, the CDR3 is TGTGCCAGTAGTAGGGCGGGAGCCACCGGGGAGCTGTTTTTT. Its translation is CASSRAGATGELFF.

The chain links TRBV27 to TRBJ2-3; D might be TRBD2 (6 bases). Trimming removed 3 bases at V and 0 bases at J, with 10 bases between. Germline assignment: CDR1 MNHEY and CDR2 SMNVEV (reference sequence). The CDR3 extends over 15 amino acids. CDR3 bases: TGTGCCAGCAGTTTGGGAGGACTGAGCACAGATACGCAGTATTTT. Translation: CASSLGGLSTDTQYF.

This clone has only one observation. The genes are TRBV28 and TRBJ2-3; 8 nucleotides align to TRBD1. Germline V gives CDR1 MDHEN, CDR2 SYDVKM. The CDR3 consists of 14 residues. V lost 6 bases and J lost 2; bases outside the gene matches: 4. Here the CDR3 reads CASRTGANTDTQYF. CDR3 nucleotide sequence: TGTGCCAGCAGGACAGGGGCTAACACAGATACGCAGTATTTT.

This chain links TRBV19 with TRBJ2-1, with D tentatively TRBD2 (5 bases). V was clipped by 1 base and J by 10 bases, with 14 bases between them. CDR1 and CDR2 from the germline V gene are LNHDA and SQIVND (reference sequence). This CDR3 has 14 residues. CDR3 region: CASSIGAGLPEQFF. As DNA, the CDR3 is TGTGCCAGTAGTATAGGGGCGGGCCTTCCAGAGCAGTTCTTC.

V usage is TRBV18 and J usage is TRBJ2-3, with D hard to call. Germline V gene sequence: CDR1 KGHSH, CDR2 LQKENI. CDR3 length: 14 residues. Trimming removed 6 bases from V and 0 bases from J, with 10 bases in between. CDR3 protein: CASSPGPSTDTQYF. CDR3 coding DNA: TGTGCCAGCTCCCCAGGACCGAGCACAGATACGCAGTATTTT. Using reference TRBV18 and TRBJ2-3 for the parts outside the CDR3, the full variable domain is NAGVMQNPRHLVRRRGQEARLRCSPMKGHSHVYWYRQLPEEGLKFMVYLQKENIIDESGMPKERFSAEFPKEGPSILRIQQVVRGDSAAYFCASSPGPSTDTQYFGPGTRLTVL.

The J gene is TRBJ2-1, the V gene TRBV12-5; 9 positions agree with TRBD1. The CDR3 is 16 amino acids. Trimming removed 5 bases from V and 8 bases from J; junction bases left unmatched: 13. CDR1 is LGHNT, CDR2 FRNRAP, per germline. CDR3 in amino acids: CASGPGRTGVVDEQFF. As DNA, the CDR3 is TGTGCTAGTGGTCCCGGGCGGACAGGGGTGGTGGATGAGCAGTTCTTC.

The chain carries TRBV7-2 and TRBJ2-7; D gene unclear. CDR1 is SGHTA, CDR2 FQGNSA, per germline. V shed 1 base and J shed 4 bases, with 8 bases lying between them. CDR3 length equals 13 residues. The CDR3 is CASSLEGGYEQYF. CDR3 in DNA: TGTGCCAGCAGCTTAGAGGGCGGTTACGAGCAGTACTTC.

The chain combines TRBV30 with TRBJ2-7; 9 bases agree with TRBD2. This CDR3 has 15 amino acids. Per germline, CDR1 GTSNPN and CDR2 SVGIG (reference sequence). J gave up 3 bases and V 2 bases, and 8 bases lay outside the gene matches. CDR3 sequence (DNA): TGTGCCTGGAGTCCCCTAGCGGGGAGTCACTACGAGCAGTACTTC. This sequence encodes CAWSPLAGSHYEQYF.